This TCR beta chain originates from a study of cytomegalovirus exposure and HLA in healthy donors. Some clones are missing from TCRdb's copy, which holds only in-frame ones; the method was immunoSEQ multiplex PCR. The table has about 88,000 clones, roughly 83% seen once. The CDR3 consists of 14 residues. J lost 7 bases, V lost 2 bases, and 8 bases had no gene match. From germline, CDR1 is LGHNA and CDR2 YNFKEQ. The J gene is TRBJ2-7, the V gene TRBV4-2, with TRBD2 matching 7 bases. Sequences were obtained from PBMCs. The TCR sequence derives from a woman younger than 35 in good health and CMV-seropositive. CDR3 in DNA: TGTGCCAGCAGCCAAATGGGCCCAGCGGGGGAGCAGTACTTC. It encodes CASSQMGPAGEQYF.